These 2 T cell receptor beta chains came from one sample sequenced in a study of shared clonotypes between healthy human individuals. The protocol was immunoSEQ multiplex PCR, while the TCRdb copy is restricted to in-frame clones and leaves out a portion. Altogether about 1.5 million clones are present, 95% to 99% being singletons, with the ten largest covering 0.4% to 0.45%. Sequenced: naive CD4+ T cells sorted from blood. The sample's subset: CD45RA+ positively selected. These receptors came from a man aged 30 to 45 in good health.

Remarks on this clone: Other nucleotide sequences from this sample produce the same CDR3. The rearrangement links TRBV5-1 to TRBJ1-3, with D hard to call. The CDR3 runs to 15 residues. With 1 base removed from V and 0 bases from J, the gap between germline ends came to 8 bases. Germline V gene lookup returns CDR1 SGHRS and CDR2 YFSETQ. The CDR3 protein is CASSLSASSGNTIYF. The CDR3 region has the DNA TGCGCCAGCAGCTTGTCCGCCAGCTCTGGAAACACCATATATTTT.

The CDR3 coding sequence is TGTGCCACCAGCAGAGATCTGGGAGGCCTACCTTACGAGCAGTACTTC. Amino acids: CATSRDLGGLPYEQYF. The chain joins TRBV15 to TRBJ2-7, with a possible D match to TRBD2 (6 bases). The CDR3 is made up of 16 amino acids. Germline CDR1 LNHNV, CDR2 YYDKDF (reference sequence). V was shortened by 0 bases and J by 4 bases, with 16 bases between the two germline ends.